This T cell receptor beta chain was sequenced during a study of Ad26.COV2.S vaccination and SARS-CoV-2 variants. Germline CDR1 MGHRA, CDR2 YSYEKL. V was pared by 4 bases and J by 6 bases, with 11 bases of the junction left unmatched. CDR3 size: 16 residues. Sample treatment: about 20 received Ad26.COV2.S at low or high dose, single or two shots; about 5 received placebo; per-sample allocation not given. Samples came from day 63 after the first vaccine or placebo injection. Clones were read by immunoSEQ multiplex PCR, and TCRdb kept only the in-frame ones, dropping some. Seen here are some 420,000 clones, around 89% observed once, and the top ten hold 3.6%.

The chain couples TRBV4-1 to TRBJ2-3, with 9 bases fitting TRBD2. Source: peripheral blood, taken in a trial of Ad26.COV2.S vaccine versus placebo. The source is a person aged 18-65 years who received the Ad26.COV2.S COVID-19 vaccine or a placebo. CDR3 sequence: CASSLSERGVVDTQYF. The CDR3 region has the DNA TGCGCCAGCAGCCTCAGCGAGCGGGGGGTCGTTGATACGCAGTATTTT.